This is a list of T cell receptor beta chains from one sample in a study of blood T cell repertoires in COVID-19. The table came from immunoSEQ multiplex PCR; TCRdb's copy has only in-frame clones and leaves some out. The table shows more than 200,000 clones, with 88% occurring only once. Sequenced input: peripheral blood. The source of these receptors is a man in his sixties or seventies with acute or convalescent COVID-19. The CDR3 runs from the conserved cysteine through the conserved F or W. D genes are given only for firm matches. Only part of the rows carry a size: once, few, many, or a class if the clone is expanded.

-	TRBV29-1	TRBJ1-1	-	CSVVKTANTEAFF	TGCAGCGTAGTAAAAACAGCGAACACTGAAGCTTTCTTT
TRBD1	TRBV9	TRBJ2-7	-	CASSPGTGGMSEQYF	TGTGCCAGCAGCCCGGGGACAGGGGGGATGAGTGAGCAGTACTTC
TRBD2	TRBV5-4	TRBJ2-2	-	CASSLEASGSSGELFF	TGTGCCAGCAGCTTGGAGGCTAGCGGGAGTAGCGGGGAGCTGTTTTTT
TRBD2	TRBV2	TRBJ2-5	-	CASSSTSGKQTQYF	TGTGCCAGCAGTTCGACTAGCGGGAAGCAGACCCAGTACTTC
-	TRBV28	TRBJ1-1	-	CASRVAGRVNTEAFF	TGTGCCAGCAGGGTAGCGGGACGGGTGAACACTGAAGCTTTCTTT
TRBD2	TRBV19	TRBJ2-3	-	CASSSETSGVSTDTQYF	TGTGCCAGTAGTTCCGAGACTAGCGGAGTGAGCACAGATACGCAGTATTTT
TRBD1	TRBV2	TRBJ2-7	-	CASSEGGGVQYF	TGTGCCAGCAGTGAAGGAGGGGGCGTGCAGTACTTC
-	TRBV28	TRBJ2-1	-	CASSPKGSPNDEQFF	TGTGCCAGCTCCCCTAAAGGGAGCCCCAATGATGAGCAGTTCTTC
-	TRBV4-3	TRBJ1-2	-	CASSQGQVDYTF	TGCGCCAGCAGCCAAGGTCAGGTGGACTACACCTTC
TRBD2	TRBV29-1	TRBJ2-3	-	CSLKLAGVSDTQYF	TGCAGCCTCAAACTAGCGGGAGTGTCAGATACGCAGTATTTT
-	TRBV6-5	TRBJ1-2	-	CASRKGQGIGYTF	TGTGCCAGCAGGAAGGGGCAGGGGATCGGCTACACCTTC
-	TRBV29-1	TRBJ1-5	-	CSVGGPQNNQPQHF	TGCAGCGTTGGGGGGCCCCAGAACAATCAGCCCCAGCATTTT
TRBD2	TRBV13	TRBJ2-1	-	CASSLGLAGGFTYNEQFF	TGTGCCAGCAGCTTAGGGCTAGCGGGAGGGTTTACCTACAATGAGCAGTTCTTC
-	TRBV5-1	TRBJ2-5	-	CASSPITRGETQYF	TGCGCCAGCAGCCCGATTACGAGAGGGGAGACCCAGTACTTC
TRBD1	TRBV6-1	TRBJ1-2	-	CASSEARRQGGYGYTF	TGTGCCAGCAGTGAAGCGCGCCGGCAGGGGGGCTATGGCTACACCTTC
-	TRBV24-1	TRBJ2-2	-	CATSDNGQNTGELFF	TGTGCCACCAGTGACAATGGACAGAACACCGGGGAGCTGTTTTTT
TRBD2	TRBV2	TRBJ2-5	-	CASKAGGWQETQYF	TGTGCCAGCAAGGCGGGGGGATGGCAAGAGACCCAGTACTTC
-	TRBV5-1	TRBJ2-7	-	CASRSQREGEYEQYF	TGCGCCAGCAGGTCTCAGCGAGAAGGGGAATACGAGCAGTACTTC
-	TRBV12-3/TRBV12-4	TRBJ1-2	-	CASRPPGYGYTF	TGTGCCAGCAGACCACCGGGCTATGGCTACACCTTC
-	TRBV9	TRBJ2-7	-	CASSVALGAADEQYF	TGTGCCAGCAGCGTAGCTCTGGGGGCAGCCGACGAGCAGTACTTC
TRBD1	TRBV18	TRBJ1-1	-	CASSPSTGALNTEAFF	TGTGCCAGCTCACCTAGCACAGGGGCACTGAACACTGAAGCTTTCTTT
-	TRBV19	TRBJ1-4	-	CASSTYRIGEKLFF	TGTGCCAGTAGTACGTACAGGATTGGGGAAAAACTGTTTTTT
-	TRBV7-2	TRBJ2-7	-	CASSPFPRGEQYF	TGTGCCAGCAGCCCCTTCCCTCGGGGAGAGCAGTACTTC
TRBD2	TRBV10-3	TRBJ2-5	-	CAISDVAGRLEETQYF	TGTGCCATCAGTGACGTAGCGGGAAGATTGGAAGAGACCCAGTACTTC
-	TRBV5-4	TRBJ2-5	-	CASSLRGGETQYF	TGTGCCAGCAGCTTGAGGGGGGGTGAGACCCAGTACTTC
-	TRBV5-1	TRBJ2-1	-	CASSLAGDQFF	TGCGCCAGCAGCTTGGCGGGTGATCAGTTCTTC
TRBD2	TRBV5-8	TRBJ2-5	once	CASTLEGGIQETQYF	TGTGCCAGCACTCTGGAGGGAGGGATCCAAGAGACCCAGTACTTC
-	TRBV19	TRBJ1-5	once	CASSTKTLNQPQHF	TGTGCCAGTAGTACAAAAACCCTAAATCAGCCCCAGCATTTT
TRBD2	TRBV27	TRBJ2-2	-	CASSLHRTSGSPLGTGELFF	TGTGCCAGCAGTTTACACCGCACTAGCGGGAGTCCGTTGGGCACCGGGGAGCTGTTTTTT
-	TRBV3-1/TRBV3-2	TRBJ2-7	-	CASSRKGGLLAEQYF	TGTGCCAGCAGCCGAAAGGGGGGGTTACTCGCCGAGCAGTACTTC
TRBD2	TRBV6-2/TRBV6-3	TRBJ2-3	-	CASSQTSVGTDTQYF	TGTGCCAGCAGTCAGACTAGCGTAGGCACAGATACGCAGTATTTT